Listed here are 13 T cell receptor beta chains from one sample, sequenced in a study of tumor-infiltrating lymphocytes in primary liver carcinoma. Co-extraction of both nucleic acids (RNA and DNA) used roughly 19-33 mg of unsorted bulk tissue. TCR beta cDNA came from 400 to 500 ng total RNA, primed with a constant-region primer. Library construction for TCR beta comprised three nested multiplex PCR rounds performed with slightly modified ARM-PCR. The opening two PCR rounds, around 11 cycles each, paired TRBV1-TRBV30 forward primers with a C-beta reverse primer. Each CDR3 protein is one row after TCRdb ran MiXCR on the multiplex PCR reads. The sample yields some 110,000 distinct CDR3 sequences, 60% to 80% seen once. The material sequenced was liver tumor tissue from sampling region 3. The subset here: tumor region T3, left-lateral pole. Source of these receptors: a woman aged 60-75 years with primary liver carcinoma and hepatitis B virus infection.

The chain employs TRBV7-9 and TRBJ2-3; 11 nucleotides line up with TRBD2. The germline gives CDR1 SEHNR, CDR2 FQNEAQ (reference sequence). The J segment lost 5 bases and the V segment lost 5 bases, leaving 9 bases of the junction unmatched. This CDR3 has 16 amino acids. The CDR3 loop reads CASSPLAGGPKDTQYF. The DNA for the CDR3 is TGTGCCAGCAGCCCTTTAGCGGGAGGGCCAAAAGATACGCAGTATTTT.

Points on this clonotype: A much larger clone lies one base from this, so it may be a read error. The rearrangement joins TRBV5-5 to TRBJ2-7, with D possibly TRBD1 on 6 matching bases. CDR3 length: 16 residues. The germline CDR1 and CDR2 sequences are SGHKS and YYEKEE (reference sequence). CDR3 in amino acids: CANSRGQPALYGEQYF. DNA of the CDR3: TGTGCCAACAGCCGCGGACAGCCCGCTCTCTATGGGGAGCAGTACTTC.

As to this clonotype: Compared with germline, one end of the junction differs, possibly owing to a read error. The chain employs TRBV11-2 and TRBJ2-5; tentatively, D is TRBD2 (5 bases). In germline, CDR1 is SGHAT, CDR2 FQNNGV. CDR3 length: 15 amino acids. The CDR3 loop reads CTSSLWVRGKETQYF. The CDR3 DNA follows: TGTACCAGCAGTCTTTGGGTTCGGGGAAAGGAGACCCAGTACTTC. The full variable domain, completed using reference TRBV11-2 and TRBJ2-5, is EAGVAQSPRYKIIEKRQSVAFWCNPISGHATLYWYQQILGQGPKLLIQFQNNGVVDDSQLPKDRFSAERLKGVDSTLKIQPAKLEDSAVYLCTSSLWVRGKETQYFGPGTRLLVL.

This clonotype appeared a few times. The chain recombines TRBV7-8 with TRBJ1-5, with D unresolved. From germline, CDR1 is SGHVS and CDR2 FQNEAQ. The V end lost 5 bases, the J end lost 6 bases, and 17 bases lay between the germline ends. There are 15 residues in the CDR3. CDR3 nucleotide sequence: TGTGCCAGCAGCGATCACACAAGTAGGAGTCAGCCCCAGCATTTT. Amino acids: CASSDHTSRSQPQHF.

Remarks on this clonotype: As the CDR3 is not closed by the conserved phenylalanine or tryptophan, this likely results from a read error. Because the CDR3's place on the DNA is in doubt, the DNA is left out and the CDR3 is given as listed by TCRdb. The rearrangement uses TRBV6-1 and TRBJ2-7; the DNA was not compared with TRBD2, the D call given in the table. Counting both end residues, the CDR3 totals 16 amino acids. Germline loops: CDR1 MNHNS, CDR2 SASEGT. The CDR3 sequence: CASSIRRTSIGDEQHS.

This clonotype was found many times. The V gene is TRBV6-1, the J gene TRBJ1-1; D uncertain. Trimming cost V 8 bases and J 1 base, with 8 bases left between them. This CDR3 has 12 residues. Germline V gene lookup returns CDR1 MNHNS and CDR2 SASEGT. CDR3 sequence (DNA): TGTGCCAGCGGACGGAAGAACACTGAAGCTTTCTTT. Protein: CASGRKNTEAFF.

Only a few counts were recorded for this clonotype. The chain employs TRBV11-3 and TRBJ2-7; 8 bases map to TRBD1. V lost 4 bases to trimming and J lost 5 bases; unmatched junction nucleotides: 16. CDR3 length: 17 amino acids. Germline V gene data show CDR1 as SGHNT and CDR2 as YENEEA. The CDR3: CASSSNLGTGGSNEQYF. CDR3 sequence (DNA): TGTGCCAGCAGCTCTAATCTCGGGACAGGAGGTTCGAACGAGCAGTACTTC.

Comment on this clonotype: The CDR3 carries no conserved terminal phenylalanine or tryptophan, so it likely arises from a read error. The chain links TRBV10-3 to TRBJ2-7, with D possibly TRBD1 on 6 matching bases. CDR1 is ENHRY and CDR2 is SYGVKD in the germline V gene. The CDR3 covers 12 residues. V was trimmed by 11 bases and J by 5 bases, leaving 16 bases between them. CDR3 nucleotide sequence: TGTGCCCCTGGGACACCAACCCACGAGCAGTACTCC. Protein product: CAPGTPTHEQYS.

A note on this clonotype: Compared with germline, one end of the junction differs, possibly owing to a read error. The chain combines TRBV11-2 with TRBJ2-3; D may be TRBD2 (7 bases). The germline gives CDR1 SGHAT, CDR2 FQNNGV. This CDR3 has 13 amino acids. As DNA, the CDR3 is TGTGCCAGCAGCACGGGGGGCGCGGGGGCGCATTATTTT. As protein: CASSTGGAGAHYF.

The chain links TRBV29-1 to TRBJ2-1, with unresolved D. Germline-derived CDR1 and CDR2 are SQVTM and ANQGSEA. The ends were cut back, 6 bases at V and 0 bases at J, with 9 bases in the middle. The CDR3 consists of 13 residues. The CDR3 DNA follows: TGCAGCGTCGGATGGAGCTCCTACAATGAGCAGTTCTTC. This encodes CSVGWSSYNEQFF.

Comments on this clonotype: A much larger clone is a single base away; this may be a read error. This chain links TRBV14 with TRBJ2-5; D gene unclear. The V gene's germline CDR1 is SGHDN and CDR2 FVKESK. The CDR3 has 14 residues. V shed 4 bases and J shed 5 bases, with 14 bases lying between them. This CDR3 is CASSLRPQRETQYF. CDR3 coding DNA: TGTGCCAGCAGCCTCCGGCCCCAGAGGGAGACCCAGTACTTC.

This clonotype was detected a few times. The V and J genes are TRBV7-9 and TRBJ2-7; TRBD1 matches at 8 bases. This CDR3 region has 13 residues. CDR1 and CDR2 from the germline V gene are SEHNR and FQNEAQ (reference sequence). After removal of 1 base from V and 7 bases from J, the junction contained 3 bases not matched to a gene. CDR3 in DNA: TGTGCCAGCAGCTTAGACACAGGGGGGGAGCAGTACTTC. Translated, it gives CASSLDTGGEQYF.

With regard to this clonotype: At one end the junction does not follow the germline gene, possibly because of a read error. This chain joins TRBV10-1 and TRBJ2-1; D is uncertain. The germline V gene encodes CDR1 WNHNN and CDR2 SYGVQD (reference sequence). The CDR3 runs 15 residues. CDR3 protein: CANSETSRRYNEQFF. CDR3 nucleotides: TGCGCCAACAGTGAGACGTCCAGGCGATACAATGAGCAGTTCTTC.